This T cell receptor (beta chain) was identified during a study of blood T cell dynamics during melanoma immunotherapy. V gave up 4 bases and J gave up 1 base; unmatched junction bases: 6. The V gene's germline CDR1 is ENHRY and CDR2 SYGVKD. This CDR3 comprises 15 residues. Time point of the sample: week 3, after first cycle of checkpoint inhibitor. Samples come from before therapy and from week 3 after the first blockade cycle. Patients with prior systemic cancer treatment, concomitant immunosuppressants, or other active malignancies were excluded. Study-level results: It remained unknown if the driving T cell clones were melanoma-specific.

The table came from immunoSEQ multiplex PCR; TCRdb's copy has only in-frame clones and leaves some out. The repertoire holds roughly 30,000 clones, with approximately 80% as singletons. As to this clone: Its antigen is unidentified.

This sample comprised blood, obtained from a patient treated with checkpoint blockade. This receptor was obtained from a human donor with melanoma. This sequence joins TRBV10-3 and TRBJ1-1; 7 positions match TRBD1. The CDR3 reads CAISGDRQTNTEAFF. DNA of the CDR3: TGTGCCATCAGTGGGGACAGACAAACGAACACTGAAGCTTTCTTT.